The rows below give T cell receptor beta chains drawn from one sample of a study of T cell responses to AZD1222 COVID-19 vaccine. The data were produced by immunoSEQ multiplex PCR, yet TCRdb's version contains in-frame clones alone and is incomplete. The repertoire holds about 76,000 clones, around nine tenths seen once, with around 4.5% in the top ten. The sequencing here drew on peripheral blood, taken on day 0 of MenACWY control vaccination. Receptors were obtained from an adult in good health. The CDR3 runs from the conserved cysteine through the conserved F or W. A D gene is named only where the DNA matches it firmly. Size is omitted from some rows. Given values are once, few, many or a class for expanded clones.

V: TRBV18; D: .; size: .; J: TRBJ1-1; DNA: TGTGCCAGCTCAGGAGGCGGGAACACTGAAGCTTTCTTT; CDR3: CASSGGGNTEAFF
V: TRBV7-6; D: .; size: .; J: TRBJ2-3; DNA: TGTGCCAGCAGCTTAGTTCCCTGGGGAGCTAGCACAGATACGCAGTATTTT; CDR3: CASSLVPWGASTDTQYF
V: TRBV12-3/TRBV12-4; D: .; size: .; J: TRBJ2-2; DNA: TGTGCCAGCAGTTTAGCGCGCGGGGAGCTGTTTTTT; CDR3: CASSLARGELFF
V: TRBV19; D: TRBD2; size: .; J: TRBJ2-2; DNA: TGTGCCAGTAGTATACTTACCGGGGGGACCGGGGAGCTGTTTTTT; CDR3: CASSILTGGTGELFF
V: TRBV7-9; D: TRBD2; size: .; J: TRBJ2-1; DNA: TGTGCCAGCGGTCGCAGGGGGAGAGGACTAGCGGTTAACAATGAGCAGTTCTTC; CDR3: CASGRRGRGLAVNNEQFF
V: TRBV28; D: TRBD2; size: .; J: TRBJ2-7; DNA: TGTGCCAGCAGTTGGGGAGCAGTCCGGGAGGGCCTTTACGAGCAGTACTTC; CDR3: CASSWGAVREGLYEQYF
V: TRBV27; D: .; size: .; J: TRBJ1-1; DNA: TGTGCCAGCACCCAAGGGTGGGGGGACACTGAAGCTTTCTTT; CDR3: CASTQGWGDTEAFF
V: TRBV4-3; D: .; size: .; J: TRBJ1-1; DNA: TGCGCCAGCAGCCAAGACCGGACAGAAGCTTTCTTT; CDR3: CASSQDRTEAFF
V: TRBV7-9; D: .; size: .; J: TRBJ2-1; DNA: TGTGCCAGCAGCTTAGATATTTCCTACAATGAGCAGTTCTTC; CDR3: CASSLDISYNEQFF
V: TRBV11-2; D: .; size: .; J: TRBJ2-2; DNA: TGTGCCAGCAAGCCTGCGGGCCCACTCGGGGAGCTGTTTTTT; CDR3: CASKPAGPLGELFF
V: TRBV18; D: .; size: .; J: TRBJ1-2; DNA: TGTGCCAGCTCACCAGGAGACAGGAACTATGGCTACACCTTC; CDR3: CASSPGDRNYGYTF
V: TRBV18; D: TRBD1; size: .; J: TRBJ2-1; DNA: TGTGCCAGCTCCTACCGGGACAGTCTGAATGAGCAGTTCTTC; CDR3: CASSYRDSLNEQFF
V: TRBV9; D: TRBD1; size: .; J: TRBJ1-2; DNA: TGTGCCAGCAGCGTGCCCGAGGAGACAGGGACGTATGGCTACACCTTC; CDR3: CASSVPEETGTYGYTF
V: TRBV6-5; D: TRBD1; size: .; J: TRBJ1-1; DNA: TGTGCCAGCAGTAACGACAGGGGCGACACTGAAGCTTTCTTT; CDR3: CASSNDRGDTEAFF
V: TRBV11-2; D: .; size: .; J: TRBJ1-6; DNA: TGTGCCAGCAGCTACCCCTCTGGGCCCAATTCACCCCTCCACTTT; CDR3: CASSYPSGPNSPLHF
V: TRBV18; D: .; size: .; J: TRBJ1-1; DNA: TGTGCCAGCTCACCAGGAAAGGGGATCGGGAGGAACACTGAAGCTTTCTTT; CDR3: CASSPGKGIGRNTEAFF
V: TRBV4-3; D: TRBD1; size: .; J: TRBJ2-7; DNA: TGCGCCAGCAGCCCCGGGACAGGATCCTACGAGCAGTACTTC; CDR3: CASSPGTGSYEQYF
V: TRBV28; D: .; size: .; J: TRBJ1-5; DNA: TGTGCCAGCAGTCCAGACCGTAATCAGCCCCAGCATTTT; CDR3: CASSPDRNQPQHF
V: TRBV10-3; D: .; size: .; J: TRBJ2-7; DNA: TGTGCCATCGGGGGCAGACCCGCTGGCGAGCAGTACTTC; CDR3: CAIGGRPAGEQYF
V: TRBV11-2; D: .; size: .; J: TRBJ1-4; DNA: TGTGCCAGCAGCTTAGATGGCTCTCCGCCCGAAAAACTGTTTTTT; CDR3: CASSLDGSPPEKLFF
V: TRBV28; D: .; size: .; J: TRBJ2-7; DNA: TGTGCCAGTAACGACGGGATCTACGAGCAGTACTTC; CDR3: CASNDGIYEQYF
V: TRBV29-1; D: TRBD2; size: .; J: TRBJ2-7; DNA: TGCAGCGTTAGGGGCGGGAGCTACGAGCAGTACTTC; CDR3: CSVRGGSYEQYF
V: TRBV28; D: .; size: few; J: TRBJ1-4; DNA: TGTGCCAGCAGCCCGGGGGATGAAAAACTGTTTTTT; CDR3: CASSPGDEKLFF
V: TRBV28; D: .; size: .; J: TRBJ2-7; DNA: TGTGCCAGCATGCCCGGGAAACAGAACGAGCAGTACTTC; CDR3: CASMPGKQNEQYF
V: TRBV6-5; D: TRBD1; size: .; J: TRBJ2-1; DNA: TGTGCCAGCAGACCCGGGACAGAATACAATGAGCAGTTCTTC; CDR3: CASRPGTEYNEQFF
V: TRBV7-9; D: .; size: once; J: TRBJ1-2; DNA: TGTGCCAGCAGCCCGACAGGTACCAACTATGGCTACACCTTC; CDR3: CASSPTGTNYGYTF
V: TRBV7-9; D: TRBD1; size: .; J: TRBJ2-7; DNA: TGTGCCAGCAGAGTCCAGGGGGCGGGCGAGCAGTACTTC; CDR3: CASRVQGAGEQYF
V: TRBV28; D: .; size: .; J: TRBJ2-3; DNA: TGTGCCAGCAGTAGTTACACGGATACGCAGTATTTT; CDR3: CASSSYTDTQYF
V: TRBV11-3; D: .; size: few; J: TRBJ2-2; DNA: TGTGCCAGCTCCCCCGGCCCGGTCGCCGGGGAGCTGTTTTTT; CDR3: CASSPGPVAGELFF
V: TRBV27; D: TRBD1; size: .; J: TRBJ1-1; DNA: TGTGCCAGCAGGGGACAGGGCATGAACACTGAAGCTTTCTTT; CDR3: CASRGQGMNTEAFF
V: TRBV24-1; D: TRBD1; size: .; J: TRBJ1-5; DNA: TGTGCCACCAGTAAAGGGACAGGGGGGGATCAGCCCCAGCATTTT; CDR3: CATSKGTGGDQPQHF
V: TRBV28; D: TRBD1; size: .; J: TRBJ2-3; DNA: TGTGCCAGCAGCCCCGCAGGGGGCGCGGATACGCAGTATTTT; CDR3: CASSPAGGADTQYF
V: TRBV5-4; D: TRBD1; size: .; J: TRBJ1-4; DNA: TGTGCCAGCAGCTTGTCGGCGACAGGGACAAATGAAAAACTGTTTTTT; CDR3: CASSLSATGTNEKLFF
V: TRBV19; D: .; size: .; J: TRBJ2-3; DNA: TGTGCCAGTAGTTTACCATCCGGGACCCTGCCAAGCACGCAGTATTTT; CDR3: CASSLPSGTLPSTQYF
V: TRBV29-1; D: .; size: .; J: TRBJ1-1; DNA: TGCAGCGTCCCCAAGGGGGGTTGGGGCACTGAAGCTTTCTTT; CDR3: CSVPKGGWGTEAFF
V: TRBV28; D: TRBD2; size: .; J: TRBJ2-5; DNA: TGTGCCAGCAGTTTAAGCGGGAGAGGAGGAGAGACCCAGTACTTC; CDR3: CASSLSGRGGETQYF
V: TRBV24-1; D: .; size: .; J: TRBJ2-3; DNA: TGTGCCACCAGTGATCCGCCTCTGTCCTCTTCCTTCGGGGATACGCAGTATTTT; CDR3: CATSDPPLSSSFGDTQYF
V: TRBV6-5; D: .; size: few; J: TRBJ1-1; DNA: TGTGCCAGCAGTTACGACAGGCTCACTGAAGCTTTCTTT; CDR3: CASSYDRLTEAFF
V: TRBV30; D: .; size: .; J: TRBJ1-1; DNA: TGTGCCTGGAGTGCGAACCCAGGGAGGGAAGCTTTCTTT; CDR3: CAWSANPGREAFF
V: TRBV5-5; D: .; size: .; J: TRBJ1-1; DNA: TGTGCCAGCAGCTTCCCTTCGGGGCCGAACACTGAAGCTTTCTTT; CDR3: CASSFPSGPNTEAFF
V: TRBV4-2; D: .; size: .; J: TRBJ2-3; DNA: TGTGCCAGCAGCCAGACAGATACGCAGTATTTT; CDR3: CASSQTDTQYF
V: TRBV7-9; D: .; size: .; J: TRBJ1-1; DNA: TGTGCCAGCAGCTTAAGGGGGTCCACTGAAGCTTTCTTT; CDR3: CASSLRGSTEAFF
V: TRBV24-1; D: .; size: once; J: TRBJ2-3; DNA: TGTGCCACCAGTGATTCTACAGGGTCAGATACGCAGTATTTT; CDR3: CATSDSTGSDTQYF